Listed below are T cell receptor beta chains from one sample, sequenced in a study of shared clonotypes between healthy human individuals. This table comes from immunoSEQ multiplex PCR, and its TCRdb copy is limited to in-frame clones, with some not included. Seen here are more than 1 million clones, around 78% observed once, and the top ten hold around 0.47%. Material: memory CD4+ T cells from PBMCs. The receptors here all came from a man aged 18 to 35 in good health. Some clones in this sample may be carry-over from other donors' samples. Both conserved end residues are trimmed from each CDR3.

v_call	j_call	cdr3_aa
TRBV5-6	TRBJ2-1	ASSLFGFGWGPEQF
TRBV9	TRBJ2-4	ASSRELALDIQY
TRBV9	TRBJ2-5	ASSVGLAGGGETQY
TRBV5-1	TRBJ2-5	ASSFLPAQETQY
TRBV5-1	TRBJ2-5	ASSLGGRETQY
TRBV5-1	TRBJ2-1	ASSLSSRGGNEQF
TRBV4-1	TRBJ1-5	ASSQEGSQPQH
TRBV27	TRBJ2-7	ASRATGTGAYEQY
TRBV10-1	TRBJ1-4	ASSESGREPTNEKLF
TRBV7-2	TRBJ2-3	ASSFSGGTGTDTQY
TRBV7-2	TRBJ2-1	ASSLSGSGGNEQF
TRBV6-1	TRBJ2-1	ASSLDRGGYNEQF
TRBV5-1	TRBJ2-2	ASSTGQGGTGELF
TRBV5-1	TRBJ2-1	ASSLTSGSVEQF
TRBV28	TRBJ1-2	ASSLETANYGYT
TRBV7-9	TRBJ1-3	ASSPYTGQSGNTIY
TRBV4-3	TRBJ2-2	ASSPRGNSNTGELF
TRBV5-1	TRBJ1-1	ASSLRQGGFTEAF
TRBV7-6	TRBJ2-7	ASSSRASGTYEQY
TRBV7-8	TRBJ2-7	ASSQTGGLGAYEQY
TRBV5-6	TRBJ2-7	ASSRGARTYEQY
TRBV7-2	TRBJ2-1	ASSLAPSGSYNEQF
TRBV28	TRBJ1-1	ASSLNPSEAF
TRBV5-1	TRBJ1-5	ASSWDSNQPQH
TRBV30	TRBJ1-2	AWSLRFYGYT
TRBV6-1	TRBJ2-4	ASSEALGRAGNIQY
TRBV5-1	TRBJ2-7	ASSLVQNEQY
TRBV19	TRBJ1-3	ASSDRGYSGNTIY
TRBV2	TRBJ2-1	ASTLAGGEYNEQF
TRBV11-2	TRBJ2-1	ASSFLAGGANEQF
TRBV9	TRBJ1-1	ASSAQSLNTEAF
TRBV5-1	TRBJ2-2	ASSMIQGAGELF
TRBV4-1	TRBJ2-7	ASSQEGGTVYEQY
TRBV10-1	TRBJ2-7	ASSDLGYEQY
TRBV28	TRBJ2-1	ASSRIDGSSDNEQF
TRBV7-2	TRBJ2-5	ASSFLGETQY
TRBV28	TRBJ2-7	ASSTTGTSFSEQY